This TCR beta chain was identified in a study of control samples from healthy donors and cancer patients. Germline V CDR1 and CDR2: LGHDT, YNNKEL (reference sequence). The CDR3 spans 14 residues. Trimming cost V 6 bases and J 5 bases, with 13 bases left between them. The protocol was immunoSEQ multiplex PCR, while the TCRdb copy is restricted to in-frame clones and leaves out a portion. This table holds roughly 100,000 clones, around 89% found once. Sequences were obtained from blood. The rearrangement links TRBV3-1 (or the pseudogene TRBV3-2) to TRBJ2-2, with D perhaps TRBD2 (5 bases). This clonotype was sampled from a man aged 30-40 years in good health. CDR3 in DNA: TGTGCCAGCAGTCAAAACGGGGTAACCGGGGAGCTGTTTTTT. This codes for CASSQNGVTGELFF.